The rows below give T cell receptor beta chains drawn from one sample of a study of blood T cell repertoires in COVID-19. Clones were read by immunoSEQ multiplex PCR, and TCRdb kept only the in-frame ones, dropping some. The sample yields roughly 80,000 clones, roughly nine tenths seen once. Sequences were obtained from peripheral blood. The receptors derive from a man in his fifties or sixties with COVID-19, enrolled during active disease. The conserved cysteine and the conserved F or W are not part of the CDR3 here.

v_gene,j_gene,CDR3aa
TRBV19,TRBJ2-7,ASSFRRLPGLAYEQY
TRBV3-1/TRBV3-2,TRBJ1-3,ASSRSGNTIY
TRBV5-1,TRBJ1-5,ASSFGTGNQPQH
TRBV5-1,TRBJ2-3,ASSFTQGDTDTQY
TRBV19,TRBJ1-2,ASSITWTAFNYGYT
TRBV18,TRBJ1-1,ASSRQGSNTEAF
TRBV19,TRBJ1-2,ASSGSLFNYGYT
TRBV3-1/TRBV3-2,TRBJ2-1,ASTHGSPTDNEQF
TRBV29-1,TRBJ2-5,SVDRGLQETQY
TRBV28,TRBJ1-1,ASSLRGGNTEAF
TRBV14,TRBJ2-7,ASSHGGRSYEQY
TRBV19,TRBJ1-3,ASIKSPGQLSGNTIY
TRBV28,TRBJ1-4,ASSINRSQGGLF
TRBV5-1,TRBJ2-2,ASSFEGFDTGELF
TRBV29-1,TRBJ2-1,SVGTTGGTNEQF
TRBV19,TRBJ1-5,ASSIRGSEAQH
TRBV9,TRBJ2-5,ASSGPAGGPGETQY
TRBV6-1,TRBJ1-1,ASSELRNTEAF
TRBV5-1,TRBJ1-2,ASSLDGGSYT
TRBV6-5,TRBJ2-1,ASSYSLGGRDEQF
TRBV5-1,TRBJ1-2,ASSFSQGDGGYT
TRBV9,TRBJ2-1,ASSVEPSSYNEQF
TRBV3-1/TRBV3-2,TRBJ2-2,ASSQGVSGAGELF
TRBV19,TRBJ2-1,ASSIGRNEQF
TRBV30,TRBJ2-5,AWGPGTGWETQY
TRBV10-2,TRBJ2-6,ASSAPCTSKSRANVLT
TRBV7-2,TRBJ2-1,ASSLNFVSEQF
TRBV27,TRBJ2-5,ASSPLLQGRQETQY
TRBV7-9,TRBJ1-5,ASSSSSSGQPQH
TRBV6-5,TRBJ2-5,ASSYSSGLGETQY
TRBV5-4,TRBJ1-1,ASSVDRNTEAF
TRBV27,TRBJ1-3,ASSLTGTAGNTIY
TRBV9,TRBJ2-1,ASSLHSGRFNEQF
TRBV7-2,TRBJ2-1,ASSPKTSLSNEQF
TRBV4-2,TRBJ2-7,ASSRTGEYEQY
TRBV12-3/TRBV12-4,TRBJ1-2,ASSLNDRRGYT
TRBV4-2,TRBJ2-1,ASSQEPSGRSYNEQF
TRBV5-4,TRBJ1-6,ASTISGTGSSPLH
TRBV29-1,TRBJ1-2,SVEDPGTGRGYT
TRBV30,TRBJ1-4,AWSPRQGENEKLF
TRBV6-5,TRBJ1-1,ASSLTVNTEAF
TRBV25-1,TRBJ2-1,ASSWQGDEQF
TRBV15,TRBJ2-5,ATSREQLSQETQY
TRBV6-5,TRBJ1-1,AHTSGAANTEAF
TRBV19,TRBJ1-2,ASSPRGQGYGYT
TRBV19,TRBJ1-5,ASRARDSYNQPQH
TRBV27,TRBJ2-5,ASTSPGLGETQY
TRBV3-1/TRBV3-2,TRBJ1-2,ASSQVSRGGGYT